Below, one T cell receptor beta chain is given with its context. Measured with immunoSEQ multiplex PCR; TCRdb has only the in-frame clones, and not every one. Of 190,000 or so clones in the sample, around 87% were seen once. V lost 4 bases and J lost 6, with 10 bases in between. Germline CDR1 SGDLS, CDR2 YYNGEE. There are 12 residues in the CDR3. These data come from a study of blood T cell repertoires in COVID-19. On the study more broadly: Both acute and convalescent COVID-19 samples were obtained from the United States, Italy and Spain. T cells, B-cell-depleted T cells, or PBMCs supplied cDNA or gDNA.

This rearrangement joins TRBV9 to TRBJ1-1; unclear D gene. This clonotype was obtained from a man aged 35-49 years with active or convalescent COVID-19. Material for sequencing was peripheral blood. CDR3 amino acids: CASSQEGAEAFF. The CDR3 region has the DNA TGTGCCAGCAGCCAGGAGGGCGCTGAAGCTTTCTTT.